In this sample, the clone carrying this T cell receptor beta chain turned up once. Its cognate antigen is unknown. Produced via immunoSEQ multiplex PCR; TCRdb's table is partial and in-frame only. The sample yields under 100,000 clones, just under 75% seen once. The data are from a study of CD8 T cell repertoires and HIV-1 epitope variants. In the study overall: Controls were a CMV, EBV and flu pool, Ebola AY9, and no peptide. Study-wide results and caveats: This assay reports beta chains of antigen-expanded cells, not T cell function. About ten TCR beta clonotypes were antigen-specific, 5 or 6 apparently recognizing autologous or escape variants.

The CDR3 contains 15 residues. The V gene's germline CDR1 is MGHRA and CDR2 YSYEKL. V lost 0 bases, J lost 3 bases, and 11 bases lay in between. Sequencing was performed on uncultured baseline CD8+ T cells from peripheral blood mononuclear cells (PBMCs). The chain has TRBV4-1 and TRBJ1-2, with a tentative D call TRBD1 (5 bases). This clonotype originated in a male donor with HIV. Written as DNA, the CDR3 is TGCGCCAGCAGCCAAGATCTGGGCAGGGACTATGGCTACACCTTC. This encodes CASSQDLGRDYGYTF.